Listed below are T cell receptor beta chains from one sample, sequenced in a study of T-cell reconstitution after alpha-beta-depleted transplantation in children. A single record per CDR3 protein comes from TCRdb applying MiXCR to the PCR reads. The sample contains about 300,000 distinct CDR3 sequences, 9.5% to 13% of which appear only once. The source material was PBMCs, sampled before TCRalphabeta/CD19-depleted stem cell transplant. All receptors derive from a boy under two years old with acute myeloid leukemia, due to receive a stem cell transplant. Both conserved end residues are trimmed from each CDR3.

TRBJ2-2	TRBV27	ASSFLTGVTGELF
TRBJ2-7	TRBV27	ASSLGTSGSGRGYEQY
TRBJ2-7	TRBV24-1	ATSGGGYEQY
TRBJ2-2	TRBV7-9	ASSLDAPSIANTGELF
TRBJ2-1	TRBV5-1	ASSRDYSGIISYNEQF
TRBJ2-3	TRBV25-1	ASSEFGSTDTQY
TRBJ2-5	TRBV12-3/TRBV12-4	ASSRGRVETQY
TRBJ1-3	TRBV4-3	ASSQGGDAGNTIY
TRBJ2-2	TRBV24-1	ATSDFVGTLAGTNTGELF
TRBJ2-1	TRBV12-3/TRBV12-4	ASSLARRGYNEQF
TRBJ2-7	TRBV4-3	ASSQERTSGAEQY
TRBJ1-2	TRBV7-2	ASSLWGRRSYGYT
TRBJ2-1	TRBV20-1	SAPGGLSYNEQF
TRBJ2-7	TRBV11-1	ASSLGQGGFYEQY
TRBJ2-1	TRBV20-1	SAYILSSYNEQF
TRBJ2-1	TRBV7-9	ASSRRQGSSYNEQF
TRBJ1-4	TRBV30	AWSGTVDRGPNNEKLF
TRBJ2-3	TRBV11-2	ASSLDWAISTDTQY
TRBJ2-3	TRBV7-9	ASSFYVTDTQY
TRBJ1-2	TRBV6-2/TRBV6-3	ASTKRGFDYGYT
TRBJ2-3	TRBV20-1	SARTSGKRDTQY
TRBJ1-2	TRBV29-1	SVEDLGSNGYT
TRBJ2-7	TRBV18	ASSPLAGGPGYEQY
TRBJ1-4	TRBV18	ASSPRGKRDEKLF